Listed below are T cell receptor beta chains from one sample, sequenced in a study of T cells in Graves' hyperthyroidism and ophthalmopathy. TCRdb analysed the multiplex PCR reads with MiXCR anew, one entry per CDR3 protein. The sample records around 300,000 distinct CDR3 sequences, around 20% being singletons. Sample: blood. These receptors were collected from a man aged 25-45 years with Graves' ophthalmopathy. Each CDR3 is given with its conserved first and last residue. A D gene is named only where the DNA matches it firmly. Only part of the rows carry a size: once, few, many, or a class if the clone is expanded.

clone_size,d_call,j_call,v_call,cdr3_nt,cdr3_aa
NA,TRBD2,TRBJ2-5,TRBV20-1,TGCAGTGCAGCGGGGACTAGCGGGAGGGCCCTCCTGGAGACCCAGTACTTC,CSAAGTSGRALLETQYF
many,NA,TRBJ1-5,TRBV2,TGTGCCAGCAGTCGAGCTAGGCGTGGCAATCAGCCCCAGCATTTT,CASSRARRGNQPQHF
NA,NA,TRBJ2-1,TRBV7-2,TGTGCCAGCAGCTTTATTAACCCCGAGCAGTTCTTC,CASSFINPEQFF
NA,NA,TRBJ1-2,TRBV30,TGTGCCTGGAGGGCCGTCGGCTACACCTTC,CAWRAVGYTF
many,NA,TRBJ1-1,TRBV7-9,TGTGCCAGCAGCTTAAGAAAGGGGCAGGGGTACACTGAAGCTTTCTTT,CASSLRKGQGYTEAFF
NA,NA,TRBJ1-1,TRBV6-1,TGTGCCAGCAGTCCTCCGCAGAGCACTGAAGCTTTCTTT,CASSPPQSTEAFF
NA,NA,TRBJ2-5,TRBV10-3,TGTGCCATCAGTGAGTCGGGGGCGGGTCAAGAGACCCAGTACTTC,CAISESGAGQETQYF
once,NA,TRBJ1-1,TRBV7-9,TGTGCCAGCAGGGGGTCTGGAGCTTTCTTT,CASRGSGAFF
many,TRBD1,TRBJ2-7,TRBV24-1,TGTGCCACCAGTGACCCGGGACAGGCCAACTCCTACGAGCAGTACTTC,CATSDPGQANSYEQYF
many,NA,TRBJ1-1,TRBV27,TGTGCCACCGGCAGGAACACTGAAGCTTTCTTT,CATGRNTEAFF
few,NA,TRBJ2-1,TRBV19,TGTGCCAGTAGTATGGTGGGTTTGCGGGATGAGCAGTTCTTC,CASSMVGLRDEQFF
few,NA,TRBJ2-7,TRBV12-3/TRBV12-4,TGTGCCAGTTCCCGGGCCGCCCCCTACGAGCAGTACTTC,CASSRAAPYEQYF
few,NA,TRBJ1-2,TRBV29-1,TGCAGCGTTGGGAGGAGCTACACGGAGGGCTACACCTTC,CSVGRSYTEGYTF
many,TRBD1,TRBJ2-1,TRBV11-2,TGTGCCAGCACCCTTGGGGGTCAGGGGGCGTTTGAGCAGTTCTTC,CASTLGGQGAFEQFF
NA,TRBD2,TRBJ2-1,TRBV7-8,TGTGCCAGCTGGCTAGCGGGAATCGGTGATGAGCAGTTCTTC,CASWLAGIGDEQFF
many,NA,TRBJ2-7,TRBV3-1,TGTGCCAGCGGGAGTCTCGGGGGGCAGTACTTC,CASGSLGGQYF
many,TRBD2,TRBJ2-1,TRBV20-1,TGCAGTGCTCCTAGCGGATATTCAAGCTCCTACAATGAGCAGTTCTTC,CSAPSGYSSSYNEQFF
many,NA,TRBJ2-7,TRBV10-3,TGTGCCATAGGACAGATTTCCTACGAGCAGTACTTC,CAIGQISYEQYF
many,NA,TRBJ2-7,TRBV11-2,TGTGCCAGCAGCTCCATCACAACCCGCTACGAGCAGTACTTC,CASSSITTRYEQYF
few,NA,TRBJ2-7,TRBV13,TGTGCCAGCAGCTTAAGGGGGGAGGGGGCACACTCCTACGAGCAGTACTTC,CASSLRGEGAHSYEQYF
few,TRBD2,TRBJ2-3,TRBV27,TGTGCCAGCAGTTTAGATCTGGCGGGAGGGTTCACAGATACGCAGTATTTT,CASSLDLAGGFTDTQYF
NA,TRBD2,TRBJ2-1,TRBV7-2,TGTGCCAGCAGCTTGCAGGGTGGGACTAGCGGGAATTTTTACAATGAGCAGTTCTTC,CASSLQGGTSGNFYNEQFF
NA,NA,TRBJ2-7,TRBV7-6,TGTGCCAGCAGCTTAACGACGAACTACGAGCAGTACTTC,CASSLTTNYEQYF
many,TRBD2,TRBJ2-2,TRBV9,TGTGCCAGCAGCGTGATAGCGGGAGAGGAGCTGTTTTTT,CASSVIAGEELFF
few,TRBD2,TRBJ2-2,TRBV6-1,TGTGCCAGCAGTGCTTACACTTTTGGGACTAGCGACACCGGGGAGCTGTTTTTT,CASSAYTFGTSDTGELFF
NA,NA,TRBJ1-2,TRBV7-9,TGTGCCAGCAGCTTTACTGGGACGGACTTTTATGGCTACACCTTC,CASSFTGTDFYGYTF
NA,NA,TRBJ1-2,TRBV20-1,TGCAGTGCTAGTGAGGGGACGAACTATGGCTACACCTTC,CSASEGTNYGYTF
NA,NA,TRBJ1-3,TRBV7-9,TGTGCCAGCAGCGAATTACAGGACTACTCTGGAAACACCATATATTTT,CASSELQDYSGNTIYF
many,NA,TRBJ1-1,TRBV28,TGTGCCAGCAGGGATGACTTGGGCACTGAAGCTTTCTTT,CASRDDLGTEAFF
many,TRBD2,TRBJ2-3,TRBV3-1,TGTGCCAGCAGCCAAGCCCTAGCGGGAGATACGCAGTATTTT,CASSQALAGDTQYF
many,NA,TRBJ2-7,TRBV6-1,TGTGCCAGCAGTGACGCTGGGGCGGGCTACGAGCAGTACTTC,CASSDAGAGYEQYF
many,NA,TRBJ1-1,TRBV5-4,TGTGCCAGCAGCCAGAGGCCGAACACTGAAGCTTTCTTT,CASSQRPNTEAFF
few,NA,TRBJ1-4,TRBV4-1,TGCGCCAGCAGCCAAGATGACAGTGCAACTAATGAAAAACTGTTTTTT,CASSQDDSATNEKLFF
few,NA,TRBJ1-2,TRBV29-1,TGCAGCGTTGAAGATGCTCGGGGCGACACCTTC,CSVEDARGDTF
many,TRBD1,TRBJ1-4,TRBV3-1,TGTGCCAGCAGCAACCGACAGGGCGGTAATGAAAAACTGTTTTTT,CASSNRQGGNEKLFF